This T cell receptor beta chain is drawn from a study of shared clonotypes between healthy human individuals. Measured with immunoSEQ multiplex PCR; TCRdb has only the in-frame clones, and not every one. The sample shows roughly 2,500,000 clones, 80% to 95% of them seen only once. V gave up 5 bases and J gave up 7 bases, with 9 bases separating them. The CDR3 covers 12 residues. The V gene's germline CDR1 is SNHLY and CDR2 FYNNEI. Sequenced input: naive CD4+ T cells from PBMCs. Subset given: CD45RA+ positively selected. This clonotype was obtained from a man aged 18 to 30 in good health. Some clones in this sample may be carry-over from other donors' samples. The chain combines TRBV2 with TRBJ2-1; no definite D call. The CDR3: CASSTGKNEQFF. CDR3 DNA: TGTGCCAGCAGTACGGGCAAAAATGAGCAGTTCTTC.